This record covers a single TCR beta chain. Its recognized antigen is unknown. No base-level quality is on record; no much larger clone is a single base apart. Genomic DNA was isolated from the sorted cells so that the TCRbeta CDR3 region could be sequenced. TCRbeta CDR3 regions were sequenced using the immunoSEQ Assay. The immuneACCESS repertoire file appears here via TCRdb, limited to in-frame rearrangements. These files lack a portion of the clones; in checked studies, under half of the deficit traces to unresolved V genes, and the cause of the others is not known. This sample holds 55,000 to 70,000 clones; approximately 90% were observed only once. The ten top clones hold 1.5% to 2% of the sample. The source of the sample is a study of OX40 agonist ivuxolimab in advanced cancers. Broadly, across the study: The costimulatory receptor OX40 (CD134) was targeted by ivuxolimab, a fully human IgG2 agonistic monoclonal antibody. Intravenous ivuxolimab was administered to patients every 2 weeks at six dose levels: 0.01, 0.1, 0.3, 1.5, 3 and 10 mg/kg. Among the 50 to 55 dose-escalation patients, around 20 had hepatocellular carcinoma, about 15 melanoma, 9 renal cell carcinoma and 9 head and neck cancer. In the dose-escalation cohort, over 65% of patients were male, and the mean age was approximately 60 years, with a range of about 23 to 85. Prior anti-PD-1, anti-PD-L1 or anti-CTLA-4 therapy was permitted, and 30% to 45% of dose-escalation patients had received checkpoint inhibitors. Partial responses occurred in three dose-escalation patients, of whom one had hepatocellular carcinoma and two had cutaneous melanoma. Peripheral TCRbeta sequencing aimed to test whether ivuxolimab altered TCR sequence diversity and caused clonal T-cell expansion. The monotherapy dose-escalation portion (N ≈ 52 patients) of the phase I ivuxolimab trial is reported in the paper. Beyond this particular receptor, the publication reports: The antigen specificity of the peripheral T cells that underwent clonal expansion was not determined. Low levels of normalized T-cell clonal expansion were also seen in some nonresponding patients. In the 0.1-3.0 mg/kg groups, partial responders had among the lowest normalized peripheral clonal expansion, particularly in CD8+ T cells. After ivuxolimab, CD8+ T cells had more expanded clones than CD4+ T cells on average. At doses of 0.1 to 3.0 mg/kg, clonal expansion of both CD4+ and CD8+ blood T cells was observed from baseline to week 6.

The trial excluded patients who had a history of autoimmune disease or were on systemic immunosuppression. Peripheral blood for TCR sequencing was collected from all dose cohorts at baseline, on cycle 4 day 1, and on cycle 7 day 1. Samples were obtained from an open-label, multicenter, first-in-human phase I dose-escalation trial of ivuxolimab. The trial enrolled adults with locally advanced or metastatic head and neck squamous cell, hepatocellular, melanoma or renal cell carcinoma. Before TCR sequencing, CD4+ T cells and CD8+ T cells were sorted from peripheral blood as separate populations. The trim is 4 bases for V and 5 bases for J, with a gap of 17 bases between the germline ends. CDR1 and CDR2, looked up from the germline V gene, are KGHSH and LQKENI. Counted from cysteine to phenylalanine, this CDR3 has 16 amino acids. Only CDR3 DNA is held: 48 bases, read in frame from base 1.

This sequence originates from an adult with an advanced solid tumor such as melanoma, head and neck, liver or kidney cancer. The chain employs TRBV18 and TRBJ1-4; a weak D assignment points to TRBD1 (6 bases agree). Sequenced here: CD4+ or CD8+ T cells sorted from blood, sampled in a trial of the OX40 agonist ivuxolimab. The CDR3 corresponds to CASSQSGQNYNEKLFF. The DNA sequence follows: TGTGCCAGCTCACAGAGCGGACAGAACTACAATGAAAAACTGTTTTTT.